The 14 T cell receptor beta chains below come from one sample, sequenced in a study of blood T cell repertoires in COVID-19. Sequencing used immunoSEQ multiplex PCR; TCRdb keeps in-frame clones, though not all of them. The sample contains around 270,000 clones, approximately 92% of which appear only once. Sequenced material: peripheral blood. The receptors come from a person under 30 with COVID-19, enrolled during active disease.

The rearrangement links TRBV3-1 (or the pseudogene TRBV3-2) to TRBJ1-1; unclear D gene. The germline V gene has CDR1 LGHDT and CDR2 YNNKEL (reference sequence). CDR3 length: 14 residues. Trimming took 1 base from V and 2 from J, leaving 8 bases between them. CDR3 residues: CASSQVDNNTEAFF. CDR3 sequence (DNA): TGTGCCAGCAGCCAAGTTGACAACAACACTGAAGCTTTCTTT.

V usage is TRBV2 and J usage is TRBJ2-3; a weak D match, TRBD2 (5 bases). CDR1 and CDR2 (germline): SNHLY, FYNNEI. This CDR3 is built from 15 residues. Between the trimmed V and J ends, which lost 6 bases and 1 base, there was a span of 14 bases. DNA for the CDR3: TGTGCCAGCAGGGTGGTAGCGTGGGGCACAGATACGCAGTATTTT. Amino acids: CASRVVAWGTDTQYF. The full variable domain, with the rest looked up from reference TRBV2 and TRBJ2-3, is EPEVTQTPSHQVTQMGQEVILRCVPISNHLYFYWYRQILGQKVEFLVSFYNNEISEKSEIFDDQFSVERPDGSNFTLKIRSTKLEDSAMYFCASRVVAWGTDTQYFGPGTRLTVL.

This clone was counted between two and nine times. The chain links TRBV4-1 to TRBJ1-2, with 10 bases aligning to TRBD1. J gave up 8 bases and V 0 bases, and 6 bases lay outside the gene matches. The V gene's germline CDR1 is MGHRA and CDR2 YSYEKL. This CDR3 spans 15 amino acids. The CDR3 coding sequence is TGCGCCAGCAGCCAAGATGGGACAGGGGTGGACGGCTACACCTTC. Its translation: CASSQDGTGVDGYTF.

V is TRBV14 and J is TRBJ2-1; the match to TRBD2 covers 9 bases. The germline gives CDR1 SGHDN, CDR2 FVKESK. J gave up 10 bases and V 4 bases, and 5 bases lay outside the gene matches. This CDR3 spans 13 amino acids. The CDR3, as DNA: TGTGCCAGCAGCCTTTTAGCGGGAGCAGAGCAGTTCTTC. This sequence encodes CASSLLAGAEQFF.

The gene calls are TRBV6-6 and TRBJ1-5; D possibly corresponds to TRBD1 (6 bases). The CDR3 totals 13 residues. Per the germline V gene, CDR1 is MNHNY and CDR2 is SVGAGI (reference sequence). V was trimmed by 6 bases and J by 1 base, leaving 7 bases between them. The CDR3 sequence is CASRGQSNQPQHF. Here the CDR3 DNA reads TGTGCCAGCAGAGGACAGAGCAATCAGCCCCAGCATTTT.

The gene calls are TRBV4-1 and TRBJ2-2; TRBD1 matches 7 bases. The length of the CDR3 is 17 residues. Germline V gene sequence: CDR1 MGHRA, CDR2 YSYEKL. Losses at the gene ends were 0 bases for V and 5 bases for J; bases not matched to a gene: 9. The CDR3 nucleotides read TGCGCCAGCAGCCAAGAAAGGGGGCAGGGGCGGACCGGGGAGCTGTTTTTT. Its translation is CASSQERGQGRTGELFF.

The chain combines TRBV7-9 with TRBJ2-1; D call uncertain. Trimming pared 5 bases from V and 7 bases from J, leaving 9 bases between. This CDR3 comprises 12 residues. The germline V gene encodes CDR1 SEHNR and CDR2 FQNEAQ (reference sequence). CDR3 residues: CASSPSENEQFF. In DNA form, the CDR3 reads TGTGCCAGCAGCCCCAGCGAGAATGAGCAGTTCTTC.

The V call is TRBV5-1, the J call TRBJ2-1, with a weak D call TRBD2 (6 bases). The ends were cut back, 0 bases at V and 8 bases at J, with 9 bases in the middle. This CDR3 contains 13 residues. CDR1 and CDR2 (germline): SGHRS, YFSETQ. In nucleotides, the CDR3 is TGCGCCAGCAGCTTGGCGCCGGGGGATGAGCAGTTCTTC. Protein: CASSLAPGDEQFF.

The V call is TRBV7-3, the J call TRBJ2-1; D possibly corresponds to TRBD2 (6 bases). Germline CDR1 SGHTA, CDR2 FQGTGA. V lost 5 bases, J lost 8 bases, and 34 bases lay in between. The CDR3 spans 20 residues. CDR3 amino acids: CASSHPGDWKTTERQYEQFF. The CDR3 DNA reads TGTGCCAGCAGCCACCCCGGGGACTGGAAAACTACGGAAAGACAGTATGAGCAGTTCTTC.

This rearrangement joins TRBV5-1 to TRBJ2-1; 8 bases are shared with TRBD2. The CDR3 has 17 residues. The germline V gene encodes CDR1 SGHRS and CDR2 YFSETQ. V dropped 7 bases and J dropped 0; count of bases not matched to a gene: 12. The DNA of the CDR3 is TGCGCCAGCGCCCAGCGGGAGTTCCTTAACTCCTACAATGAGCAGTTCTTC. Amino acid sequence: CASAQREFLNSYNEQFF.

The chain is built from TRBV25-1 and TRBJ1-2, with D tentatively TRBD1 (6 bases). The germline gives CDR1 MGHDK, CDR2 SYGVNS. The germline V and J ends were trimmed by 2 bases and 3 bases, with 7 bases remaining between them. The CDR3 contains 13 residues. The CDR3: CASSETGHYGYTF. The CDR3 region has the DNA TGTGCCAGCAGTGAAACAGGGCACTATGGCTACACCTTC.

The chain joins TRBV7-2 to TRBJ1-1; 8 positions agree with TRBD1. The ends lost 7 bases at V and 1 base at J; junction bases unmatched: 2. Germline V gives CDR1 SGHTA, CDR2 FQGNSA. This CDR3 has 13 residues. The CDR3 sequence is CASKGQANTEAFF. DNA for the CDR3: TGTGCCAGCAAGGGACAGGCGAACACTGAAGCTTTCTTT.

This clone was detected once. This chain uses TRBV18 with TRBJ2-2, with a tentative D call TRBD1 (6 bases). Trimming cost V 6 bases and J 2 bases, with 10 bases left between them. Germline V gene lookup returns CDR1 KGHSH and CDR2 LQKENI. The CDR3 loop spans 14 amino acids. The CDR3 nucleotides read TGTGCCAGCTCTCCGGGACAAAACACCGGGGAGCTGTTTTTT. Its protein product is CASSPGQNTGELFF. Filled out from reference TRBV18 and TRBJ2-2, the complete variable domain reads NAGVMQNPRHLVRRRGQEARLRCSPMKGHSHVYWYRQLPEEGLKFMVYLQKENIIDESGMPKERFSAEFPKEGPSILRIQQVVRGDSAAYFCASSPGQNTGELFFGEGSRLTVL.

The chain combines TRBV2 with TRBJ1-4; weak D call: TRBD1 (6 bases). V dropped 5 bases and J dropped 0 bases, with 7 bases sitting between them. The CDR3 contains 14 residues. In germline, CDR1 is SNHLY, CDR2 FYNNEI. CDR3 region: CASSRTATNEKLFF. The CDR3 DNA follows: TGTGCCAGCAGTCGGACAGCAACTAATGAAAAACTGTTTTTT.